Each of the 10 T cell receptor beta chains below was sequenced from the same sample in a study of T cells in Graves' hyperthyroidism and ophthalmopathy. Amplified TCR beta CDR3 regions derived from RNA transcripts. First-round RT-PCR targeting the TCR CDR3 was performed with the HTBI primer set. TCRdb re-derived calls from the multiplex PCR reads in MiXCR, one entry per CDR3 protein. The sample holds roughly 710,000 distinct CDR3 sequences, 30% to 40% seen once. The sample taken for sequencing was blood. These receptors were obtained from a woman aged 40 to 50 with Graves' hyperthyroidism.

The table lists this clonotype with a few counts. The chain joins TRBV10-3 to TRBJ1-1; a weak D match, TRBD1 (5 bases). This CDR3 comprises 13 residues. The germline V and J ends were trimmed by 7 bases and 1 base, with 10 bases remaining between them. CDR1 and CDR2 from the germline V gene are ENHRY and SYGVKD. The CDR3 nucleotides read TGTGCCATCAAGGGACCCCAGAACACTGAAGCTTTCTTT. It specifies CAIKGPQNTEAFF.

In this sample, this clonotype turned up many times. The J gene is TRBJ1-1, the V gene TRBV29-1; 8 bases agree with TRBD1. The CDR3 totals 16 residues. Trimming cost V 8 bases and J 3 bases; bases outside gene matches: 17. The germline V gene has CDR1 SQVTM and CDR2 ANQGSEA. As DNA, the CDR3 is TGCAGCTTCAGCGACAGGGGAGGAGGCCCGGACACTGAAGCTTTCTTT. Translated, it gives CSFSDRGGGPDTEAFF.

This clonotype was seen once. V usage is TRBV19 and J usage is TRBJ1-5; 7 positions agree with TRBD1. CDR3 size: 16 residues. Germline V gene sequence: CDR1 LNHDA, CDR2 SQIVND (reference sequence). V shed 9 bases and J 1 base; nucleotides not matched to a gene: 12. CDR3 sequence (DNA): TGTGCCAGCTCCCGCGGGCAGGGGGTGAGCAATCAGCCCCAGCATTTT. As protein: CASSRGQGVSNQPQHF.

This clonotype was detected only once. The chain joins TRBV9 to TRBJ1-1; 7 bases agree with TRBD1. The CDR3 is made up of 14 amino acids. Germline V gene sequence: CDR1 SGDLS, CDR2 YYNGEE. V lost 4 bases to trimming and J lost 5 bases; unmatched junction nucleotides: 8. Here the CDR3 DNA reads TGTGCCAGCAGCTTAACGACAGGGTGGACTGAAGCTTTCTTT. It translates to CASSLTTGWTEAFF.

This clonotype was counted between two and nine times. The CDR3 protein is CSARHGAITGELFF. CDR3 sequence (DNA): TGCAGTGCTAGACACGGGGCGATCACCGGGGAGCTGTTTTTT. V usage is TRBV20-1 and J usage is TRBJ2-2, with D possibly called TRBD1 or TRBD2 (5 bases each). Trimming removed 2 bases from V and 4 bases from J, with 11 bases in between. Germline CDR1 and CDR2: DFQATT and SNEGSKA (reference sequence). The length of the CDR3 is 14 residues.

The V gene is TRBV12-3 or TRBV12-4, the J gene TRBJ2-7, with 7 bases that match TRBD1. This CDR3 has 12 residues. J gave up 13 bases and V 5 bases, and 11 bases lay outside the gene matches. This CDR3 is CASSIRQGTGYF. The CDR3 DNA follows: TGTGCCAGCAGTATACGACAGGGCACTGGCTACTTC.

The table lists this clonotype with many counts. CDR3 sequence reads: CASSPDRGWRNTEAFF. The CDR3 DNA follows: TGTGCCAGCAGCCCAGACAGGGGCTGGAGGAACACTGAAGCTTTCTTT. The chain links TRBV9 to TRBJ1-1; TRBD1 matches at 8 bases. This CDR3 is 16 amino acids long. V gave up 4 bases and J gave up 1 base; unmatched junction bases: 9. CDR1 is SGDLS, CDR2 YYNGEE, per germline. Combining the CDR3 with reference TRBV9 and TRBJ1-1 gives the whole variable domain DSGVTQTPKHLITATGQRVTLRCSPRSGDLSVYWYQQSLDQGLQFLIQYYNGEERAKGNILERFSAQQFPDLHSELNLSSLELGDSALYFCASSPDRGWRNTEAFFGQGTRLTVV.

The rearrangement uses TRBV14 and TRBJ2-1, with D tentatively TRBD2 (6 bases). This CDR3 region has 14 residues. The germline gives CDR1 SGHDN, CDR2 FVKESK. V was trimmed by 3 bases and J by 5 bases, leaving 11 bases between them. This chain's CDR3 is CASSHELADNEQFF. The CDR3 bases are TGTGCCAGCAGCCACGAACTAGCCGACAATGAGCAGTTCTTC.

Concerning this clonotype: At one boundary the junction diverges from the germline segment, which might be a read error. The genes are TRBV29-1 and TRBJ1-3; D gene uncertain. This CDR3 has 15 residues. CDR1 and CDR2 (germline): SQVTM, ANQGSEA. The CDR3 reads CASSLLALDENTIYF. CDR3 nucleotide sequence: TGTGCCAGCAGCTTACTCGCCTTGGATGAAAACACCATATATTTT.

The V gene is TRBV5-1, the J gene TRBJ2-5; weak D call: TRBD2 (5 bases). The germline CDR1 and CDR2 sequences are SGHRS and YFSETQ. The CDR3 is made up of 15 amino acids. V gave up 0 bases and J gave up 5 bases, with 14 bases separating them. In nucleotides, the CDR3 is TGCGCCAGCAGCTTGGGGTCCGGGATTGGGGAGACCCAGTACTTC. Translation: CASSLGSGIGETQYF.